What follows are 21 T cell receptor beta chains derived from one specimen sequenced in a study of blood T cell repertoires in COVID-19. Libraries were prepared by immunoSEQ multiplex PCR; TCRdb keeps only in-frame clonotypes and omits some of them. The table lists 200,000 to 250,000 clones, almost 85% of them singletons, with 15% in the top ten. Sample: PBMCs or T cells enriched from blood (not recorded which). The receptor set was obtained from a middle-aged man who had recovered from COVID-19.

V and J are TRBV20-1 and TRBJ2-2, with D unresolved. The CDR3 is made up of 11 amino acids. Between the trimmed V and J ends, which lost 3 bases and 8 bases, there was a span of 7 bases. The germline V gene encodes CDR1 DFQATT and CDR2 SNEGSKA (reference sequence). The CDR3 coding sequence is TGCAGTGCTAGTGGTCTGGGGGAGCTGTTTTTT. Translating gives CSASGLGELFF.

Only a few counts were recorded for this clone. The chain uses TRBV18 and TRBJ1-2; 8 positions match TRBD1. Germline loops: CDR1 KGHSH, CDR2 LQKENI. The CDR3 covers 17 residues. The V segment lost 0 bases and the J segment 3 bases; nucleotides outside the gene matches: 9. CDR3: CASSPPEGQGFDYGYTF. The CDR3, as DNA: TGTGCCAGCTCACCACCAGAAGGACAGGGATTCGACTATGGCTACACCTTC.

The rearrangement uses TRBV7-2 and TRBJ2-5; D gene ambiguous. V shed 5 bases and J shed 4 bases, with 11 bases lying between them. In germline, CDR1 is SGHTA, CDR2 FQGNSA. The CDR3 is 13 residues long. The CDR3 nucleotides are TGTGCCAGCAGCGCTAGATTAAGAGAGACCCAGTACTTC. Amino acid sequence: CASSARLRETQYF.

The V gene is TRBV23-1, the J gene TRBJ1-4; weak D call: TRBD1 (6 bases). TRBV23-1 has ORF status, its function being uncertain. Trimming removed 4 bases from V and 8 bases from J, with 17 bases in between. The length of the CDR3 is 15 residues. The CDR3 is CASSPYRERDEKLFF. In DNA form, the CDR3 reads TGCGCCAGCAGTCCCTACAGGGAGCGTGACGAAAAACTGTTTTTT.

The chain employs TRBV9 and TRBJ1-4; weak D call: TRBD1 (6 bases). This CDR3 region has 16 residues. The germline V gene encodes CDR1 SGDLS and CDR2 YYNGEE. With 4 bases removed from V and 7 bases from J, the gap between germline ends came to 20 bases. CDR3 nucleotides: TGTGCCAGCAGCCCAGGGGAGGGTTACGGGGGTGAAAAACTGTTTTTT. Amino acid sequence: CASSPGEGYGGEKLFF.

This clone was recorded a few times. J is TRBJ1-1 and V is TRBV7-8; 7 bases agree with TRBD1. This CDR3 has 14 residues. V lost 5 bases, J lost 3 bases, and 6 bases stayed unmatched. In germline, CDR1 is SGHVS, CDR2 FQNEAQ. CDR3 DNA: TGTGCCAGCAGCCCAGGGGGGTCCGACACTGAAGCTTTCTTT. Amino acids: CASSPGGSDTEAFF.

This CDR3 is CAWSGTGGYNSPLHF. As DNA, the CDR3 is TGTGCCTGGTCCGGGACAGGGGGCTATAATTCACCCCTCCACTTT. This chain uses TRBV30 with TRBJ1-6; 11 bases are shared with TRBD1. This CDR3 contains 15 residues. V lost 5 bases, J lost 3 bases, and 3 bases stayed unmatched. Germline lookup yields CDR1 GTSNPN and CDR2 SVGIG (reference sequence).

The CDR3 sequence: CASSGAGVVTDTQYF. DNA of the CDR3: TGTGCCAGCAGTGGGGCGGGAGTGGTCACAGATACGCAGTATTTT. The V and J genes are TRBV4-2 and TRBJ2-3; 7 bases line up with TRBD2. V was pared by 6 bases and J by 2 bases, with 8 bases of the junction left unmatched. The germline CDR1 and CDR2 sequences are LGHNA and YNFKEQ. This CDR3 region has 15 residues.

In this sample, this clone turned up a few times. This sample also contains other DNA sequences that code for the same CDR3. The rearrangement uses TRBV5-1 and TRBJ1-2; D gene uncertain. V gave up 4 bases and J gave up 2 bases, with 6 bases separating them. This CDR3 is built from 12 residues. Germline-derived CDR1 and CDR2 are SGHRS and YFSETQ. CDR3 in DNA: TGCGCCAGCAGCCCTGAGAACTATGGCTACACCTTC. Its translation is CASSPENYGYTF.

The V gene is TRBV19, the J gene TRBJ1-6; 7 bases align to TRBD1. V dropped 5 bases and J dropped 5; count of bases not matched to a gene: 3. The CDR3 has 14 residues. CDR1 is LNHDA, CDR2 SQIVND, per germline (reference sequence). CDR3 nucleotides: TGTGCCAGTAGTTGGACAGGCAATAATTCACCCCTCCACTTT. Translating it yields CASSWTGNNSPLHF.

The CDR3 sequence is CASTMRGATNEKLFF. CDR3 coding DNA: TGTGCCAGCACCATGCGCGGGGCAACTAATGAAAAACTGTTTTTT. The V gene is TRBV7-9, the J gene TRBJ1-4; D gene unclear. Germline values: CDR1 SEHNR, CDR2 FQNEAQ (reference sequence). The CDR3 is 15 amino acids. Trimming left V 7 bases short and J 0 bases short, with 12 bases between. Combining the CDR3 with reference TRBV7-9 and TRBJ1-4 gives the whole variable domain DTGVSQNPRHKITKRGQNVTFRCDPISEHNRLYWYRQTLGQGPEFLTYFQNEAQLEKSRLLSDRFSAERPKGSFSTLEIQRTEQGDSAMYLCASTMRGATNEKLFFGSGTQLSVL.

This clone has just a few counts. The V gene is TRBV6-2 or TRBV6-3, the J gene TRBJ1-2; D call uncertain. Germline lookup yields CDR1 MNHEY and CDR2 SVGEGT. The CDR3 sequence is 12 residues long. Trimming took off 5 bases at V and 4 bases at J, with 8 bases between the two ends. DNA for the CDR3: TGTGCCAGCAGTACACCGGGCTATGGCTACACCTTC. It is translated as CASSTPGYGYTF.

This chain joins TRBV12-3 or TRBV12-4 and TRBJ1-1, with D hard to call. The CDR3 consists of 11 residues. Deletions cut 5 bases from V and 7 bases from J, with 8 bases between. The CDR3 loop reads CASSLPGEAFF. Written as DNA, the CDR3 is TGTGCCAGCAGTCTCCCGGGTGAAGCTTTCTTT.

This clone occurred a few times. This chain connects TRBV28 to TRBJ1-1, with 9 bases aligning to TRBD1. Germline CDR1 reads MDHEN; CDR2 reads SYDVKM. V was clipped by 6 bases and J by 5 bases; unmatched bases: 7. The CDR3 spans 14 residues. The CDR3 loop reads CASRAGTGNTEAFF. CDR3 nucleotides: TGTGCCAGCAGAGCCGGGACAGGGAATACTGAAGCTTTCTTT.

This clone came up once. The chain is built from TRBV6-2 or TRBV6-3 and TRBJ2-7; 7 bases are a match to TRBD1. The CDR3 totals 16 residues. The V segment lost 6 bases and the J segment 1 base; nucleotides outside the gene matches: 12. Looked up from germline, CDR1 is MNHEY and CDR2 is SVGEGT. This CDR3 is CASSRGTVQGSYEQYF. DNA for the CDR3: TGTGCCAGCAGCCGTGGGACAGTTCAAGGGTCCTACGAGCAGTACTTC.

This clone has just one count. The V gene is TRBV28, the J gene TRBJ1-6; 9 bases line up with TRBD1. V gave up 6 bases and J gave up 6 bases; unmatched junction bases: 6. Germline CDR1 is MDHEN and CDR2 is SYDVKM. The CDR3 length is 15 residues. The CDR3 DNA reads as TGTGCCAGCAGGACACAGGGGGCGGGTAATTCACCCCTCCACTTT. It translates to CASRTQGAGNSPLHF.

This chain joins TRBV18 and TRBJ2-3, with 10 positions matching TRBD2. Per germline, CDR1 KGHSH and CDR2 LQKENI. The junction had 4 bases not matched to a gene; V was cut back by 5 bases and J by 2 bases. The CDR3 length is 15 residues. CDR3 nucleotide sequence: TGTGCCAGCTCAGCGGGACTAGCGAACACAGATACGCAGTATTTT. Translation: CASSAGLANTDTQYF.

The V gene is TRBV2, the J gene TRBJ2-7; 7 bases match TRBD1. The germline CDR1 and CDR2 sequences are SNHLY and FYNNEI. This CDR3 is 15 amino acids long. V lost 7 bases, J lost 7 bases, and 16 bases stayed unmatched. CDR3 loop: CASIAGATGRGEQYF. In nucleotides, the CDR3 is TGTGCCAGCATAGCCGGGGCGACAGGCAGGGGGGAGCAGTACTTC.

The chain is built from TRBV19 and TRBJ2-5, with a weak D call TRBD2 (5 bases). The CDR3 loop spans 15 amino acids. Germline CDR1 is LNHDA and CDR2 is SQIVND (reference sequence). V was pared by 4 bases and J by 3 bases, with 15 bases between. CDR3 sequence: CASSRGALGEETQYF. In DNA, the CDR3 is TGTGCCAGTAGTAGGGGAGCGCTCGGCGAAGAGACCCAGTACTTC. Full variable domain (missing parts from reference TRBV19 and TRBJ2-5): DGGITQSPKYLFRKEGQNVTLSCEQNLNHDAMYWYRQDPGQGLRLIYYSQIVNDFQKGDIAEGYSVSREKKESFPLTVTSAQKNPTAFYLCASSRGALGEETQYFGPGTRLLVL.

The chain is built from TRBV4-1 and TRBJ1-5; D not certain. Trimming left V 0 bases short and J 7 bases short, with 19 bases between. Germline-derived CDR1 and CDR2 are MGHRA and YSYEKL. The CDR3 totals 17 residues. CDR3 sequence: CASSQDQGGGFWQPQHF. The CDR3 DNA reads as TGCGCCAGCAGCCAAGATCAAGGAGGTGGGTTTTGGCAGCCCCAGCATTTT.

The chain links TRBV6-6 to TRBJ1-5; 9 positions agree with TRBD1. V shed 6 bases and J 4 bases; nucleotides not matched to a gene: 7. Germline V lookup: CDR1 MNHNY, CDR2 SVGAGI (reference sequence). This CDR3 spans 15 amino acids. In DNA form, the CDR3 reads TGTGCCAGCAGCACCGGGACAGGGAGGAATCAGCCCCAGCATTTT. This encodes CASSTGTGRNQPQHF.